This TCR beta chain emerged from a study of CXCR3-negative and CXCR3-positive naive CD8 T cells. Study-level points and caveats: Comparison of naive subsets found surface CD5 to be comparable, and TCR strength was inferred on the basis of TRB CDR3 properties. Memory CD8+ T cell repertoires were far less diverse than both naive subsets. CXCR3-positive naive cells carried more hydrophobic TRB CDR3s than CXCR3-negative ones.

Sorts that each held 250,000 to 300,000 cells were run in triplicate for every CD8+ T cell subset. CDR1 SGHDN and CDR2 FVKESK come from the germline V gene. The CDR3 runs to 16 residues. As for this clonotype: Its antigen remains unidentified.

Through 5' RACE with UMI labels, the TRB cDNA libraries were prepared. With the 5' RACE reads reprocessed, TCRdb shows one record per CDR3 protein and no DNA. The sample totals over 150,000 distinct CDR3 sequences. The material sequenced was naive CXCR3+ CD8+ T cells from blood. As for subset: CD45RO-CCR7+CD27+CD95- naive CD8+ T cells expressing CXCR3 (TNR3+). This receptor was taken from a human donor in good health. Some clones in this sample may be carry-over from other donors' samples. The J gene is TRBJ1-3, the V gene TRBV14. CDR3 region: CASSQLLGDSGNTIYF.